These T cell receptor beta chains were read from a single sample in a study of blood T cells in healthy people across ages. Each CDR3 protein is one row after TCRdb ran MiXCR on the 5' RACE reads. The repertoire includes 800,000 to 950,000 distinct CDR3 sequences, 25% to 35% of them detected once, and roughly 10% sits in the top ten. These data were also filed under a second study, of T cells of mothers and their children.

The sample comprised blood. These receptors were collected from a woman in her thirties or forties in good health. CDR3s include the opening cysteine and the closing phenylalanine or tryptophan. D genes are given only for firm matches. Clone size appears in some rows only: once, few, many, or a class for an expanded clone.

size: few
D: -
J: TRBJ2-5
V: TRBV9
DNA: TGTGCCAGCAGCCCTCGGGAGGGAGGACAGGGCGAGGAGCAGTACTTC
CDR3: CASSPREGGQGEEQYF

size: many
D: -
J: TRBJ1-2
V: TRBV27
DNA: TGTGCCAGCAGTTTGCAGGGTCGGTATGGGTATGGCTACACCTTC
CDR3: CASSLQGRYGYGYTF

size: -
D: TRBD1
J: TRBJ2-1
V: TRBV7-2
DNA: TGTGCCAGCAGCGTATCGTCGGGGACAGGGGGCCTAGTTGAGCAGTTCTTC
CDR3: CASSVSSGTGGLVEQFF

size: -
D: TRBD1
J: TRBJ1-2
V: TRBV7-9
DNA: TGTGCCAGCAGCGACGGGACAGGGCCCCCCACCTTC
CDR3: CASSDGTGPPTF

size: -
D: -
J: TRBJ2-1
V: TRBV25-1
DNA: TGTGCCAGCAGTACAGGGACGACCTACAATGAGCAGTTCTTC
CDR3: CASSTGTTYNEQFF

size: once
D: -
J: TRBJ2-7
V: TRBV14
DNA: TGTGTCAGCAGCCAGGCGGCGGACCACGAGCAGTACTTC
CDR3: CVSSQAADHEQYF

size: -
D: TRBD1
J: TRBJ1-5
V: TRBV27
DNA: TGTGCCAGCAGTGGACAGGGGGTTCATCAGCCCCGGCATTTT
CDR3: CASSGQGVHQPRHF

size: few
D: TRBD1
J: TRBJ1-6
V: TRBV20-1
DNA: TGCAGTGCAGCCCCGGGACAGGTTACTTCACCCCTCCACTTT
CDR3: CSAAPGQVTSPLHF

size: -
D: -
J: TRBJ1-6
V: TRBV5-1
DNA: TGCGCCAGCAGCTCAAACCCAGGGTACGGTTCACCCCTCCACTTT
CDR3: CASSSNPGYGSPLHF

size: few
D: -
J: TRBJ1-1
V: TRBV27
DNA: TGTGCCACCCACGGTGGGGGGGACACTGAAGCTTTCTTT
CDR3: CATHGGGDTEAFF

size: once
D: TRBD1
J: TRBJ2-7
V: TRBV9
DNA: TGTGCCGGCAGCGTAGGAGTAGGGACAGGGGACGAGCAGTACTTC
CDR3: CAGSVGVGTGDEQYF

size: few
D: -
J: TRBJ2-6
V: TRBV3-1
DNA: TGTGCCAGCAGTTGGACACAGGCCAACGTCCTGACTTTC
CDR3: CASSWTQANVLTF

size: -
D: TRBD1
J: TRBJ2-3
V: TRBV7-7
DNA: TGTGCTAGCAGCTCAGTAGCAGGGGGCGCGACAGATACGCAGTATTTT
CDR3: CASSSVAGGATDTQYF

size: -
D: -
J: TRBJ2-1
V: TRBV5-4
DNA: TGTGCCTGCAGCTTGGGCGGGGACCCCTACAATGAGCAGTTCTTC
CDR3: CACSLGGDPYNEQFF

size: -
D: -
J: TRBJ1-5
V: TRBV4-1
DNA: TGCGCCAGCAGCCGATCAGGGGCTCAGCCCCAGCATTTT
CDR3: CASSRSGAQPQHF

size: few
D: TRBD2
J: TRBJ2-5
V: TRBV20-1
DNA: TGCAGCCTTCCTGGGGGGGCCCAGTACTTC
CDR3: CSLPGGAQYF

size: many
D: TRBD1
J: TRBJ2-7
V: TRBV4-3
DNA: TGCGCCAGCAGCCAAGGAAGGCAGGGGGCGGGTGAGCAGTACTTC
CDR3: CASSQGRQGAGEQYF

size: -
D: -
J: TRBJ1-2
V: TRBV5-1
DNA: TGCGCCAGCAGCTTGGCAGCCTCGGACTATGGCTACACCTTC
CDR3: CASSLAASDYGYTF

size: many
D: -
J: TRBJ2-7
V: TRBV29-1
DNA: TGCAGCGTCATCACCGGGATTGGCCTTTCGGAGCAGTACTTC
CDR3: CSVITGIGLSEQYF

size: few
D: TRBD1
J: TRBJ1-2
V: TRBV20-1
DNA: TGCAGTGCTACACCGACAGGGGGCGTAGGTGGCTACACCTTC
CDR3: CSATPTGGVGGYTF

size: few
D: -
J: TRBJ2-7
V: TRBV6-5
DNA: TGTGCCAGCAGCCCACATTATGGGGAGCAGTACTTC
CDR3: CASSPHYGEQYF

size: few
D: TRBD1
J: TRBJ2-7
V: TRBV7-6
DNA: TGTGCCATCGGGACAGGGCGAGGCTACGAGCAGTACTTC
CDR3: CAIGTGRGYEQYF

size: few
D: TRBD2
J: TRBJ2-7
V: TRBV3-1
DNA: TGTGCCAGCAGTCGGACTAGCGGGGGATCCCACGAGCAGTACTTC
CDR3: CASSRTSGGSHEQYF

size: few
D: -
J: TRBJ2-4
V: TRBV29-1
DNA: TGCAGCGCGGAGGGGGAAAACATTCAGTACTTC
CDR3: CSAEGENIQYF

size: -
D: -
J: TRBJ1-2
V: TRBV20-1
DNA: TGCAGTGCTGGGCCAGGGCCTAACTATGGCTACACCTTC
CDR3: CSAGPGPNYGYTF

size: many
D: -
J: TRBJ1-2
V: TRBV7-2
DNA: TGTGCCAGCAGCTGGCCAGGGAATGGCTACACCTTC
CDR3: CASSWPGNGYTF

size: many
D: TRBD2
J: TRBJ2-5
V: TRBV6-1
DNA: TGTGCCAGCAGTACCCCACTAGCGGGGGGGACCTTCCAAGAGACCCAGTACTTC
CDR3: CASSTPLAGGTFQETQYF

size: few
D: -
J: TRBJ2-5
V: TRBV20-1
DNA: TGCAGCCCCCGGACAACGTACCAAGAGACCCAGTACTTC
CDR3: CSPRTTYQETQYF

size: -
D: TRBD1
J: TRBJ2-7
V: TRBV7-2
DNA: TGTGCCAGCAGCCCAAAATCCGGGACAGGGGCCTACGAGCAGTACTTC
CDR3: CASSPKSGTGAYEQYF

size: once
D: -
J: TRBJ2-7
V: TRBV20-1
DNA: TGCAGTGCCCTAACCCATAGAGAGCAGTACTTC
CDR3: CSALTHREQYF

size: -
D: TRBD2
J: TRBJ2-3
V: TRBV5-1
DNA: TGCGCCAGCAGCTTGGAGGGGACTAGCGTCACAGATACGCAGTATTTT
CDR3: CASSLEGTSVTDTQYF

size: -
D: -
J: TRBJ2-1
V: TRBV28
DNA: TGTACCAGCCTCTCGACGGGGAACTCCTACAATGAGCAGTTCTTC
CDR3: CTSLSTGNSYNEQFF

size: -
D: -
J: TRBJ1-5
V: TRBV7-6
DNA: TGTGCCAGCAGCCGAGAACTTAGCAATCAGCCCCAGCATTTT
CDR3: CASSRELSNQPQHF

size: few
D: -
J: TRBJ2-2
V: TRBV20-1
DNA: TGCAGTGCTAAGGGGTTAGCGAACACCGGGGAGCTGTTTTTT
CDR3: CSAKGLANTGELFF

size: -
D: TRBD1
J: TRBJ1-2
V: TRBV5-1
DNA: TGCGCCAGCAGCTACGGAAGGACAGGACTCTCAGGGGGCTACACCTTC
CDR3: CASSYGRTGLSGGYTF

size: few
D: -
J: TRBJ1-2
V: TRBV21-1
DNA: TGTGCCAGCCGCAGAGACACAGTCTATGGCTACACCTTC
CDR3: CASRRDTVYGYTF

size: -
D: -
J: TRBJ1-1
V: TRBV9
DNA: TGTGCCAGCGCCGATGGGGTGAACACTGAAGCTTTCTTT
CDR3: CASADGVNTEAFF

size: few
D: -
J: TRBJ1-6
V: TRBV5-5
DNA: TGTGCCAGCAGACGGTGGGACGTCCTCGGATCACCCCTCCACTTT
CDR3: CASRRWDVLGSPLHF

size: few
D: -
J: TRBJ1-1
V: TRBV28
DNA: TGTGCCAGCAGTTTAAACGTTCTGGTGGCGACTGAAGCTTTCTTT
CDR3: CASSLNVLVATEAFF

size: many
D: -
J: TRBJ2-7
V: TRBV10-3
DNA: TGTGCCATCAGTGAGTCGACGGGCCACGAGCAGTACTTC
CDR3: CAISESTGHEQYF

size: -
D: -
J: TRBJ1-6
V: TRBV12-3/TRBV12-4
DNA: TGTGCCAGCAGTCCTCTCCCGTCACCCCTCCACTTT
CDR3: CASSPLPSPLHF

size: many
D: -
J: TRBJ2-1
V: TRBV15
DNA: TGTGCCACCAGCAGAGAAGGGGACCGCTACAATGAGCAGTTCTTC
CDR3: CATSREGDRYNEQFF

size: -
D: TRBD1
J: TRBJ1-5
V: TRBV5-1
DNA: TGCGCCAGCAGCTTGGGTGACAGGGCTAATGGTCAGCCCCAGCATTTT
CDR3: CASSLGDRANGQPQHF

size: few
D: -
J: TRBJ2-3
V: TRBV5-1
DNA: TGCGCCAGCAGCTTGACAGGGTTGGGCACAGATACGCAGTATTTT
CDR3: CASSLTGLGTDTQYF

size: many
D: -
J: TRBJ2-7
V: TRBV7-2
DNA: TGTGCCAGTCGCGAGGGGGGTTCCGAGCAGTACTTC
CDR3: CASREGGSEQYF

size: -
D: TRBD1
J: TRBJ2-7
V: TRBV9
DNA: TGTGCCAGCAGCGCAATGACAGGGGGCAGCGAGCAGTACTTC
CDR3: CASSAMTGGSEQYF

size: few
D: -
J: TRBJ1-3
V: TRBV12-3/TRBV12-4
DNA: TGTGCCAGCAGTGCGCCAGGCTCTGGAAACACCATATATTTT
CDR3: CASSAPGSGNTIYF

size: few
D: -
J: TRBJ1-4
V: TRBV5-1
DNA: TGCGCCAGCAGCTTGGGTTCTGGGATCCAGGATGAAAAACTGTTTTTT
CDR3: CASSLGSGIQDEKLFF

size: -
D: -
J: TRBJ2-1
V: TRBV20-1
DNA: TGCAGTGCTAGTCGTTCTCATACTAGGGGCAATGAGCAGTTCTTC
CDR3: CSASRSHTRGNEQFF

size: -
D: TRBD1
J: TRBJ1-3
V: TRBV4-3
DNA: TGCGCCAGCAGCCAGTTGAGGGGGGACAGGGACACCATATATTTT
CDR3: CASSQLRGDRDTIYF

size: -
D: -
J: TRBJ1-2
V: TRBV27
DNA: TGTGCCAGCAGTTTATCGAGGTCCAACTATGGCTACACCTTC
CDR3: CASSLSRSNYGYTF

size: many
D: TRBD2
J: TRBJ2-1
V: TRBV5-1
DNA: TGCGCCAGCAGTCAATGGGGGCTAGCGGGGTCCTACAATGAGCAGTTCTTC
CDR3: CASSQWGLAGSYNEQFF

size: -
D: -
J: TRBJ2-7
V: TRBV7-9
DNA: TGTGCCAGCAGCTTAACACAGGGTTTAGACGAGCAGTACTTC
CDR3: CASSLTQGLDEQYF

size: -
D: TRBD1
J: TRBJ2-3
V: TRBV12-3/TRBV12-4
DNA: TGTGCCAGCTGCGGAGACTCACAGGGGCATGGAAATACGCAGTATTTT
CDR3: CASCGDSQGHGNTQYF

size: -
D: -
J: TRBJ2-3
V: TRBV6-5
DNA: TGTGCCAGCAGTTCCACCGGGCGACGGGCGCGCCCTAGCACAGATACGCAGTATTTT
CDR3: CASSSTGRRARPSTDTQYF